Included here is one T cell receptor (beta chain) sequence, with context. What it recognizes is unknown. Exclusion followed for patients with uncontrolled infection, other autoimmune disease, pregnancy or lactation. The sample originates from a study of T cells in Graves' hyperthyroidism and ophthalmopathy. V trimming: 2 bases; J trimming: 2 bases; junction bases outside the gene matches: 14. Per germline, CDR1 GTSNPN and CDR2 SVGIG (reference sequence). The length of the CDR3 is 17 residues. Findings and limits, study-wide: Blood samples included most of the expanded thyroid clonotypes exceeding 0.001. Before onset, by a median of about six months, the model predicted ophthalmopathy.

RNA transcripts gave rise to amplified TCR beta CDR3 regions. HTBI primers were employed in a first-round RT-PCR of the TCR CDR3. TCRdb reprocessed the multiplex PCR reads via MiXCR and lists one record per CDR3 protein. The sample lists 250,000 to 300,000 distinct CDR3 sequences; 14% to 15% were seen once. Sample: blood. The chain carries TRBV30 and TRBJ2-5; TRBD2 aligns across 7 bases. The clonotype comes from a woman aged 35 to 49 with Graves' hyperthyroidism that later progressed to Graves' ophthalmopathy. CDR3 DNA: TGTGCCTGGAGTTCAATCCGAAACGAGCGGGGACAAGAGACCCAGTACTTC. As protein: CAWSSIRNERGQETQYF. Supplemented by reference TRBV30 and TRBJ2-5, the full variable domain reads SQTIHQWPATLVQPVGSPLSLECTVEGTSNPNLYWYRQAAGRGLQLLFYSVGIGQISSEVPQNLSASRPQDRQFILSSKKLLLSDSGFYLCAWSSIRNERGQETQYFGPGTRLLVL.